This T cell receptor beta chain originates from a study of CD8 T cells in ankylosing spondylitis. Whole-study results and caveats: The disease-linked clones had a CD8+ phenotype and low blood frequencies.

Germline values: CDR1 SQVTM, CDR2 ANQGSEA. Trimming removed 5 bases from V and 0 bases from J, with 4 bases in between. CDR3 length: 11 residues. Libraries of TCR beta came from quantitative 5'-RACE with molecular barcodes. TCRdb passed the 5' RACE reads through MiXCR, listing each CDR3 protein once. Counted here are 250,000 or so distinct CDR3 sequences, 20% to 30% occurring once; the ten biggest clones make up approximately 0.61%. This clonotype has at least ten counts. Antigen: not known. What was sequenced was blood, either unsorted or a sorted T cell fraction (not recorded which). The clonotype originates from a male donor with ankylosing spondylitis or in good health (not recorded which). The chain uses TRBV29-1 and TRBJ1-1; D gene ambiguous. The CDR3 spells CSVTVNTEAFF. The CDR3 coding sequence is TGCAGCGTTACAGTGAACACTGAAGCTTTCTTT.